The clone carrying this T cell receptor beta chain showed up many times. Its antigen is not identified. These data belong to a study of early T cells in non-severe SARS-CoV-2 infection. Study results and caveats: The matching step, a VDJdb search, favored anti-spike CD8 responses and missed private and CD4 specificities.

The CDR3 length is 15 residues. J lost 3 bases, V lost 2 bases, and 2 bases had no gene match. Germline-derived CDR1 and CDR2 are SGHTA and FQGTGA. Attachment of unique molecular identifiers was made to individual cDNA molecules. TCRdb passed the 5' RACE reads through MiXCR, listing each CDR3 protein once. This table has about 30,000 distinct CDR3 sequences, over 6.5% appearing once. What was sequenced was whole blood. The chain carries TRBV7-3 and TRBJ2-2; 8 bases map to TRBD2. This clonotype originated in an adult who was a healthcare worker with PCR-confirmed SARS-CoV-2 infection or an uninfected control (not recorded which). CDR3 sequence (DNA): TGTGCCAGCAGCTTAGCGGGGGGACACACCGGGGAGCTGTTTTTT. Protein: CASSLAGGHTGELFF. Full variable domain (missing parts from reference TRBV7-3 and TRBJ2-2): GAGVSQTPSNKVTEKGKYVELRCDPISGHTALYWYRQSLGQGPEFLIYFQGTGAADDSGLPNDRFFAVRPEGSVSTLKIQRTERGDSAVYLCASSLAGGHTGELFFGEGSRLTVL.